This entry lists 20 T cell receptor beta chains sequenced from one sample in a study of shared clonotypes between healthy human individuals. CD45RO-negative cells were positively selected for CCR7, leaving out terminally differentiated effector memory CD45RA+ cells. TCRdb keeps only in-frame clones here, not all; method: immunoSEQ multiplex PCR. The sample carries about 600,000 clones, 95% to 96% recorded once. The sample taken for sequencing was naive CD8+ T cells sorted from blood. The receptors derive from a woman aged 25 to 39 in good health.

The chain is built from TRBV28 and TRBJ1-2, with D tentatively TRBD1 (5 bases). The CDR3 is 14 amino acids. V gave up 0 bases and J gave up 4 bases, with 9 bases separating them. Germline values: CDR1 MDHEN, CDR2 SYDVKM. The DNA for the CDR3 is TGTGCCAGCAGTTTATGGGGGACCTTCTATGGCTACACCTTC. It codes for CASSLWGTFYGYTF.

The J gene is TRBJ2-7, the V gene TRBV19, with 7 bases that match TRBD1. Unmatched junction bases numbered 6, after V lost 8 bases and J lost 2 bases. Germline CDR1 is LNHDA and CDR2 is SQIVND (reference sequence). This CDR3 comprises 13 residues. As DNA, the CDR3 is TGTGCCAGTGGCCCGACAGGGACCTACGAGCAGTACTTC. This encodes CASGPTGTYEQYF.

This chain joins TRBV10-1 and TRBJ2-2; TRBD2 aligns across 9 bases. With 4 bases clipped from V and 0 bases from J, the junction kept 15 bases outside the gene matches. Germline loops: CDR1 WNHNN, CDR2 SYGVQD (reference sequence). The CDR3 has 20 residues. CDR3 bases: TGCGCCAGCAGTGGGGAGGGACAGACGACTAGCGGACCGAACACCGGGGAGCTGTTTTTT. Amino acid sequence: CASSGEGQTTSGPNTGELFF.

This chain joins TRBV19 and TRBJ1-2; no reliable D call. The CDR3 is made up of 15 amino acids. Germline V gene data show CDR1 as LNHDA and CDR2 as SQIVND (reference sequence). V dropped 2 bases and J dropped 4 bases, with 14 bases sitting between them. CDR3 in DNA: TGTGCCAGTAGTATACCAGAGGGTCCAAGCTATGGCTACACCTTC. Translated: CASSIPEGPSYGYTF.

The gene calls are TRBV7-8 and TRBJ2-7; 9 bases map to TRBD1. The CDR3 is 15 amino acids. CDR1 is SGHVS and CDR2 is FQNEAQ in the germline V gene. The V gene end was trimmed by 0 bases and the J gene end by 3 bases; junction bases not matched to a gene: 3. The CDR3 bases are TGTGCCAGCAGCTTAGCGGGGACAGGGAGCTACGAGCAGTACTTC. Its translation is CASSLAGTGSYEQYF.

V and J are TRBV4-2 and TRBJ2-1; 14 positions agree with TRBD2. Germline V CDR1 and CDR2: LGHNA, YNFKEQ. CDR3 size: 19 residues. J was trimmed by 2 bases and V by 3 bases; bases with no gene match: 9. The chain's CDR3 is CASSHSAGTSGSPYNEQFF. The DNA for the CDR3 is TGTGCCAGCAGCCACTCTGCCGGGACTAGCGGGAGCCCCTACAATGAGCAGTTCTTC.

The CDR3 spells CASSTPLRDGNTGELFF. As DNA, the CDR3 is TGTGCCAGCAGCACCCCCCTCCGGGATGGAAACACCGGGGAGCTGTTTTTT. V usage is TRBV9 and J usage is TRBJ2-2; D perhaps matches TRBD2 (5 bases). V was cut by 4 bases and J by 2 bases, with 18 bases left in between. Germline V gene lookup returns CDR1 SGDLS and CDR2 YYNGEE. The CDR3 spans 17 residues.

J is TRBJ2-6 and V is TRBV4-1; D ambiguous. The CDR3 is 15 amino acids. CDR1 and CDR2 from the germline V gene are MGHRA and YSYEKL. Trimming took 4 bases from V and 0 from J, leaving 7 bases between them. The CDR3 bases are TGCGCCAGCAGCCTGGAGAGCTCTGGGGCCAACGTCCTGACTTTC. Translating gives CASSLESSGANVLTF.

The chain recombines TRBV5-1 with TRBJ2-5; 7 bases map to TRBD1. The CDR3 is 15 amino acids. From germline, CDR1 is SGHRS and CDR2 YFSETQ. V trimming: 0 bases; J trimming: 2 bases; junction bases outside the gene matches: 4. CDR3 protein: CASSLVPGQQETQYF. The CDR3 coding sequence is TGCGCCAGCAGCTTGGTACCGGGACAGCAAGAGACCCAGTACTTC.

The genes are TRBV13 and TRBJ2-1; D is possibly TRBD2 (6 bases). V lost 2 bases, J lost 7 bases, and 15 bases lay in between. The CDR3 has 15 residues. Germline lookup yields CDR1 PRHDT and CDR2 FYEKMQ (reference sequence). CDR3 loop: CASSLSSGDANEQFF. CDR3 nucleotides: TGTGCCAGCAGCTTATCTTCGGGAGACGCTAATGAGCAGTTCTTC.

The CDR3 DNA sequence: TGTGCCAGCAGTTTAGTAGGCTCTGGGGCCAACGTCCTGACTTTC. Translating gives CASSLVGSGANVLTF. The chain recombines TRBV27 with TRBJ2-6; D is ambiguous. Germline V gene sequence: CDR1 MNHEY, CDR2 SMNVEV (reference sequence). V lost 2 bases to trimming and J lost 0 bases, with 5 bases between them. The CDR3 extends over 15 amino acids.

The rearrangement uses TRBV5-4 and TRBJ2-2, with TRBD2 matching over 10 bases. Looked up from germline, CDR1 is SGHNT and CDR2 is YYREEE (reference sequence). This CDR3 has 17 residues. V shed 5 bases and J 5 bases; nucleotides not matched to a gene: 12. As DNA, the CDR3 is TGTGCCAGCAGTTTATTACTAGCGGGATCGCCGACCGGGGAGCTGTTTTTT. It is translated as CASSLLLAGSPTGELFF.

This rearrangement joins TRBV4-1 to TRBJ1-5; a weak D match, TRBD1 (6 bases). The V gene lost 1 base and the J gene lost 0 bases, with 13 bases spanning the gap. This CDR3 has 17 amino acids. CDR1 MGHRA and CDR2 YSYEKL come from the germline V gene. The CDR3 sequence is CASSQVWTVNSNQPQHF. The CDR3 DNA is TGCGCCAGCAGCCAAGTGTGGACAGTTAATAGCAATCAGCCCCAGCATTTT.

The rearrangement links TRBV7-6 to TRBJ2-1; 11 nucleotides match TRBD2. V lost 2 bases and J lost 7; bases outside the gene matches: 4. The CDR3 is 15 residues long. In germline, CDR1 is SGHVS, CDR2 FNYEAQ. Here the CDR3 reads CASSLRGTSGNEQFF. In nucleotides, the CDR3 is TGTGCCAGCAGCTTAAGGGGGACTAGCGGTAATGAGCAGTTCTTC.

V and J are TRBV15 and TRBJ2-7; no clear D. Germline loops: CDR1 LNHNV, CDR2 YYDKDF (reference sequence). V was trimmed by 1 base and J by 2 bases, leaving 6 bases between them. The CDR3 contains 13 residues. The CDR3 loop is CATSRVQAYEQYF. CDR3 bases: TGTGCCACCAGCAGAGTGCAGGCCTACGAGCAGTACTTC.

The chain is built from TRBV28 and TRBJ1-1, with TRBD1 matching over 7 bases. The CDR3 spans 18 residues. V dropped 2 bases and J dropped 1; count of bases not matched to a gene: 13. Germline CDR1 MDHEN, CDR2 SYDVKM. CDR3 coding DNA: TGTGCCAGCAGTTTAACGGTAGGAGGACAGGAGCGGAACACTGAAGCTTTCTTT. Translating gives CASSLTVGGQERNTEAFF.

The CDR3 sequence: CASSLLRASGYNEQFF. CDR3 nucleotide sequence: TGTGCCAGCAGCTTATTGAGGGCTAGCGGTTACAATGAGCAGTTCTTC. The chain is built from TRBV7-8 and TRBJ2-1; 7 positions match TRBD2. The germline V gene has CDR1 SGHVS and CDR2 FQNEAQ. With V trimmed by 2 bases and J by 4 bases, 8 bases remained unmatched. The CDR3 totals 16 residues.

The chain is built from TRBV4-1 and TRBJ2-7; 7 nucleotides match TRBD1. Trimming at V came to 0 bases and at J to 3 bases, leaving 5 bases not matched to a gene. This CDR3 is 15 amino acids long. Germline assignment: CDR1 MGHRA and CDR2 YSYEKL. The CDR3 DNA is TGCGCCAGCAGCCAAGAAGAGACAGGGTTCTACGAGCAGTACTTC. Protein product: CASSQEETGFYEQYF.

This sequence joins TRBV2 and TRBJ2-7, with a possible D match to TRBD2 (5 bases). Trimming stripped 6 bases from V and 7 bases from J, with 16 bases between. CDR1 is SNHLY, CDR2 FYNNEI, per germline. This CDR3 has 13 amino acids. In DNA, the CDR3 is TGTGCCAGCAGGGGATGGACTCCCTTGGAGCAGTACTTC. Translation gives CASRGWTPLEQYF.

CDR3 coding DNA: TGTGCCAGCAAGCTAGGGGGACACGACAGGGCTCTAGAGAATGAGCAGTTCTTC. It is translated as CASKLGGHDRALENEQFF. V gene TRBV6-4 combines with J gene TRBJ2-1; 7 bases align to TRBD1. J gave up 7 bases and V 7 bases, and 22 bases lay outside the gene matches. The CDR3 is 18 residues long. Germline CDR1 is MRHNA and CDR2 is SNTAGT.